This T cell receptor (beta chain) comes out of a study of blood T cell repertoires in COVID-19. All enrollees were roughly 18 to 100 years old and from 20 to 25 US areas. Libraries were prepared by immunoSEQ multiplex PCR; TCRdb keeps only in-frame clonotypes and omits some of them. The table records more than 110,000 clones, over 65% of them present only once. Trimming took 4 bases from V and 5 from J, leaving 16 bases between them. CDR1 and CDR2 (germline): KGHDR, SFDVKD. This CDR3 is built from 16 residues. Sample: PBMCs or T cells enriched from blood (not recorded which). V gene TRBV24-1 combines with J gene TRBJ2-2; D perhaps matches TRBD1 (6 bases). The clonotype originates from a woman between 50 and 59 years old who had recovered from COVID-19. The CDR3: CATSDPTGSGTGELFF. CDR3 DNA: TGTGCCACCAGTGACCCTACAGGGTCCGGGACCGGGGAGCTGTTTTTT.